This TCR beta chain is from a study of radiotherapy plus CTLA-4 blockade in lung cancer (dated by TCRdb to the late 2010s). About the full investigation: Among enrolled patients, 15% to 20% had an objective response and around 33% reached disease control. Here is what the overall study found, with its caveats: The strongest predictors of response were reported to be early dynamic shifts in blood T cell clones along with a rise in serum interferon-beta following radiation. TCR clones derived from tumors expanded in peripheral blood after treatment with radiotherapy and ipilimumab.

Via the germline V gene (reference sequence), CDR1 is SEHNR and CDR2 FQNEAQ. From its cysteine to its phenylalanine, the CDR3 spans 13 amino acids. Only the CDR3 part of the read is kept: 39 bases, read in frame from the first base. V trim: 4 bases; J trim: 5 bases; unmatched bases: 4. The study evaluated CTLA-4 blockade (ipilimumab) given together with focal radiation therapy in patients who had chemo-refractory metastatic non-small-cell lung cancer. About this clone itself: This receptor's antigen is unknown. No qualities accompany the bases; no much larger clone lies one base away.

The library was built by means of the immunoSEQ multiplex PCR assay. TCRdb limited this immuneACCESS table to in-frame rearrangements with V and J called. A share of clones is missing; checked studies link under half to unresolved V genes, and the rest is unexplained. The sample data list about 38,000 clones, and 80% to 90% of these were observed just once. In total, the top ten clones hold around a fifth of the sample. The receptor's source is a human donor with non-small cell lung cancer whose response to radiotherapy plus ipilimumab could not be evaluated. The specimen was peripheral blood, collected from a patient treated with radiotherapy plus ipilimumab. The chain is made from TRBV7-9 and TRBJ2-7; the junction holds 8 bases that match TRBD1. The CDR3 reads CASSSETGDEQYF. In nucleotides, the sequence is TGTGCCAGCAGCTCGGAGACAGGGGACGAGCAGTACTTC. Joined to the reference TRBV7-9 and TRBJ2-7 proteins, this CDR3 gives the full variable domain: DTGVSQNPRHKITKRGQNVTFRCDPISEHNRLYWYRQTLGQGPEFLTYFQNEAQLEKSRLLSDRFSAERPKGSFSTLEIQRTEQGDSAMYLCASSSETGDEQYFGPGTRLTVT.